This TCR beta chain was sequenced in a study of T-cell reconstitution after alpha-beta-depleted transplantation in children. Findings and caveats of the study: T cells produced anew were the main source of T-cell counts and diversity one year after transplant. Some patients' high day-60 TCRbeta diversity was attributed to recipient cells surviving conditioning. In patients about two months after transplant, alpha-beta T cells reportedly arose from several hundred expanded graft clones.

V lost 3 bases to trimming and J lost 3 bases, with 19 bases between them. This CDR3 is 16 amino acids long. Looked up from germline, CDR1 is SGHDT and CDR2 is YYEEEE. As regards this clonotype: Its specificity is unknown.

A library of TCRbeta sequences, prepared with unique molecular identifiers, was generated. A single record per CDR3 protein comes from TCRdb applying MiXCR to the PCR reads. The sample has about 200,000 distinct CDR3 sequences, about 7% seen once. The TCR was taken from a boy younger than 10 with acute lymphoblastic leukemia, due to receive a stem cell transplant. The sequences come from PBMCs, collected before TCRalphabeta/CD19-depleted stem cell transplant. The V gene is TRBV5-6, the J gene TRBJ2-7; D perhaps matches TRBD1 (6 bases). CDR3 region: CASSSSGTRTFYEQYF. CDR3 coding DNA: TGTGCCAGCAGCTCATCCGGGACAAGGACCTTCTACGAGCAGTACTTC.